This TCR delta chain emerged from a study of γδ T cells in repeated Plasmodium falciparum infection. Background on the study: Malian gammadelta TCRs were studied during no-transmission periods and across acute malaria episodes. Study results and caveats: Vdelta2-negative gammadelta repertoires appeared less diverse and less shared in Malian than Australian children. Over time and infection, Vgamma9/Vdelta2+ repertoires remained highly stable and polyclonal.

Bulk repertoires came from Vgamma9/Vdelta2+ or Vdelta2-negative gammadelta T cells flow-sorted from PBMC. To note about this clone: Its antigen is still unknown. A far larger clone is just one base off, so this is likely a read error. The sample has other DNA sequences that encode this CDR3 too.

TCRdb repeated clone calling on the multiplex PCR reads with CATT. The sample shows around 50,000 delta-chain clones, about 1.9% of them seen only once. The CDR3 covers 17 residues. With V trimmed by 4 bases and J by 6 bases, 11 bases remained unmatched. The V gene's germline CDR1 is TSWWSYY and CDR2 QGS. Specimen: gamma-delta T cells from blood. This clonotype was sampled from a pool of human donors (malaria-infected and uninfected, not separated). The chain couples TRDV1 to TRDJ1; 13 bases fit TRDD3. No J segment appears in TCRdb, so it was assigned here by matching the sequence to germline. The CDR3 sequence: CALGVLLGDTFPYKLIF. CDR3 nucleotide sequence: TGTGCTCTTGGGGTTCTACTGGGGGATACGTTTCCATATAAACTCATCTTT.